This T cell receptor beta chain was found in a study of blood T cells in healthy people across ages. Regarding the study as a whole: In long-lived donors, naive CD4+ cell counts and diversity exceeded those of aged donors. Roughly linearly, TCR beta diversity per million T cells fell as age increased. Estimated diversity, derived from one million T cells, was regarded as an underestimate. For the donors, CMV status was unknown and possibly confounded expanded clonotype changes.

Ten or more counts support this clonotype. Its matching antigen is unknown. Germline CDR1 is SGHVS and CDR2 is FNYEAQ. This CDR3 spans 12 amino acids. The V end was cut by 4 bases, the J end by 0 bases, with 3 bases between. The use of a sample-barcoded 5' primer and a J-beta primer mix characterized a second PCR of about 6 to 11 cycles. From the 5' RACE reads, TCRdb called clonotypes with MiXCR, one entry per CDR3 protein. The sample consists of about 640,000 distinct CDR3 sequences, roughly 31% of them appearing once. The material sequenced was blood. The genes are TRBV7-6 and TRBJ2-5; D uncertain. The clonotype was recovered from a woman older than 75 in good health. The CDR3 region has the DNA TGTGCCAGCAGCTATAACCAAGAGACCCAGTACTTC. It encodes CASSYNQETQYF.